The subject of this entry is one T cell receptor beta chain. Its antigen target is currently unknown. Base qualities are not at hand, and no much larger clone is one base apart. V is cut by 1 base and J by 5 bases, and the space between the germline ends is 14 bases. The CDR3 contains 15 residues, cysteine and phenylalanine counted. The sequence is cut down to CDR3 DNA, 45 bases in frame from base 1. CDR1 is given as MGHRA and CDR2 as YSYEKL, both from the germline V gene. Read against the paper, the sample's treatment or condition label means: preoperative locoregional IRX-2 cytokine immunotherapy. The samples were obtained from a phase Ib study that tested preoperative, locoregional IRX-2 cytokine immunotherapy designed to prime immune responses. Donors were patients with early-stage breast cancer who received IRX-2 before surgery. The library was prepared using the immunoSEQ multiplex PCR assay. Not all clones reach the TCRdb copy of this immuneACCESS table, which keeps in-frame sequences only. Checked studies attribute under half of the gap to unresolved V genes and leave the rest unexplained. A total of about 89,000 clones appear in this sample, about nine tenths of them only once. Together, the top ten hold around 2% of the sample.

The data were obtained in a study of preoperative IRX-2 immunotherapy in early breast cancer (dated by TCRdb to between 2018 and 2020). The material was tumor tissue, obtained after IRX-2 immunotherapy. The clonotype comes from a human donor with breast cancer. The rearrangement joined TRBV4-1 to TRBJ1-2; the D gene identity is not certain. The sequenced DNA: TGCGCCAGCAGCCAAGTAGGCAGGAGGGAGTATGGCTACACCTTC. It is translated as CASSQVGRREYGYTF.